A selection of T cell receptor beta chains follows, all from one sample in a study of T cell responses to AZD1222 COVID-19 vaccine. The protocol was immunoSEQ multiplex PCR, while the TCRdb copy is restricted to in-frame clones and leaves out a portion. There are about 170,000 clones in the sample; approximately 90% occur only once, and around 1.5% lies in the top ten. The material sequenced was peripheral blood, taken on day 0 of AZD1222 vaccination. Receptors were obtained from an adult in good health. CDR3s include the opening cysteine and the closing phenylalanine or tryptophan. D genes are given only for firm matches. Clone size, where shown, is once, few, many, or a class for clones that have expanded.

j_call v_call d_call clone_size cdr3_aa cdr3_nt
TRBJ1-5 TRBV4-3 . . CASSQDLTVNQPQHF TGCGCCAGCAGCCAAGATCTGACAGTCAATCAGCCCCAGCATTTT
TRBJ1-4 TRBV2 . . CASRQAESEKLFF TGTGCCAGCAGACAGGCCGAGAGTGAAAAACTGTTTTTT
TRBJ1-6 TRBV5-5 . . CASSLGLTGSSYNSPLHF TGTGCCAGCAGCTTGGGCCTGACCGGTAGCTCCTATAATTCACCCCTCCACTTT
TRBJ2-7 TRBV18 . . CASSPPAGDEQYF TGTGCCAGCTCACCACCGGCAGGGGACGAGCAGTACTTC
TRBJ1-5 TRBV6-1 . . CASSDTGKGNQPQHF TGTGCCAGCAGTGATACAGGAAAAGGCAATCAGCCCCAGCATTTT
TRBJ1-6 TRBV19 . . CASSIFNLAGDPPLHF TGTGCCAGTAGTATCTTTAATTTGGCAGGGGATCCACCCCTCCACTTT
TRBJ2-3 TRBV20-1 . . CSASGRVGSDTQYF TGCAGTGCTAGTGGCAGGGTGGGGTCAGATACGCAGTATTTT
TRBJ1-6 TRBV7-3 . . CASSLSGGGNSPLHF TGTGCCAGCAGCTTAAGTGGGGGCGGGAATTCACCCCTCCACTTT
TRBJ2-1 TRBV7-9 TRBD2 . CASSLKGGGSTDEQFF TGTGCCAGCAGCTTGAAGGGCGGGGGGAGCACCGATGAGCAGTTCTTC
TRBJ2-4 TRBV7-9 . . CASSVGVVAKNIQYF TGTGCCAGCAGCGTCGGGGTGGTTGCCAAAAACATTCAGTACTTC
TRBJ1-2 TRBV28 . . CASSPSEDNNYGYTF TGTGCCAGCAGCCCCTCGGAGGACAATAACTATGGCTACACCTTC
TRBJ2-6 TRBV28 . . CASSSPGGVNVLTF TGTGCCAGCAGTTCTCCTGGGGGAGTCAACGTCCTGACTTTC
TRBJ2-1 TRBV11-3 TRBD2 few CASSLRGSGGNEQFF TGTGCCAGCAGCTTAAGGGGTAGCGGGGGTAATGAGCAGTTCTTC
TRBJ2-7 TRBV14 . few CASSPRGGSYEQYF TGTGCCAGCAGCCCCAGGGGCGGCTCCTACGAGCAGTACTTC
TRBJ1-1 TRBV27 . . CASSSTVNTEAFF TGTGCCAGCAGTTCGACAGTGAACACTGAAGCTTTCTTT
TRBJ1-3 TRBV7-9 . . CASSFTGNSGNTIYF TGTGCCAGCAGCTTTACAGGGAACTCTGGAAACACCATATATTTT
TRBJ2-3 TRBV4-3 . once CASSDRASTDTQYF TGCGCCAGCAGCGACAGAGCTAGCACAGATACGCAGTATTTT
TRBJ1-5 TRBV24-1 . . CATSDSGSNQPQHF TGTGCCACCAGTGATTCAGGTTCCAATCAGCCCCAGCATTTT
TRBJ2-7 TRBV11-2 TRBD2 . CASSLPSGGRYEQYF TGTGCCAGCAGCTTACCTAGCGGGGGGCGGTACGAGCAGTACTTC
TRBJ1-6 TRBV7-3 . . CASSLGGSGIYSPLHF TGTGCCAGCAGCTTAGGAGGGTCGGGGATATATTCACCCCTCCACTTT
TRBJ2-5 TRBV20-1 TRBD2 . CSASSERGGLREETQYF TGCAGTGCTAGTTCCGAGCGGGGGGGCCTGAGGGAGGAGACCCAGTACTTC
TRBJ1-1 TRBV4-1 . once CASSQVRDSLMNTEAFF TGCGCCAGCAGCCAAGTTCGTGACAGCTTGATGAACACTGAAGCTTTCTTT
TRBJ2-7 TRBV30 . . CAWSGGGYEQYF TGTGCCTGGAGTGGAGGGGGGTACGAGCAGTACTTC
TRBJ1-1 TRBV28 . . CASSSPGQLNTEAFF TGTGCCAGCAGTTCGCCGGGTCAGTTGAACACTGAAGCTTTCTTT
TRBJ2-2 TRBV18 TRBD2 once CASTIPGLASGELFF TGTGCCAGCACAATACCGGGACTAGCATCCGGGGAGCTGTTTTTT
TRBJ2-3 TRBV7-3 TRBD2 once CASSLNPPGGVSTDTQYF TGTGCCAGCAGCTTAAACCCCCCGGGGGGGGTATCCACAGATACGCAGTATTTT
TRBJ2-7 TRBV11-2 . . CASSFTTYEQYF TGTGCCAGCAGCTTCACCACCTACGAGCAGTACTTC
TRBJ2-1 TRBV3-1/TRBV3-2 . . CASSPLLGVGVWEQFF TGTGCCAGCAGTCCACTCTTAGGGGTCGGGGTGTGGGAGCAGTTCTTC
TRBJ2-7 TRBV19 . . CASSGSRLGRQYF TGTGCCAGTAGTGGCAGCAGGCTGGGACGTCAGTACTTC
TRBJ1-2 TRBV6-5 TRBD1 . CASSPQGARDYGYTF TGTGCCAGCAGTCCTCAGGGGGCGCGGGACTATGGCTACACCTTC
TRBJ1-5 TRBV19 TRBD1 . CASSAMDRGRLQPQHF TGTGCCAGTAGTGCCATGGACAGGGGTCGGCTTCAGCCCCAGCATTTT
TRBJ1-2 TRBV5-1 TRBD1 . CASSSGQGIYGYTF TGCGCCAGCAGCTCGGGACAGGGGATCTATGGCTACACCTTC
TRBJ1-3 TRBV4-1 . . CASSQDRQYSGNTIYF TGCGCCAGCAGCCAAGACAGACAATACTCTGGAAACACCATATATTTT
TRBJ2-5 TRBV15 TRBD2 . CATSEGGRLAGGLQETQYF TGTGCCACCAGCGAGGGGGGTCGACTAGCGGGGGGTCTACAAGAGACCCAGTACTTC
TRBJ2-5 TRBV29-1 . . CSGFTSGEETQYF TGCAGCGGCTTTACGTCAGGGGAAGAGACCCAGTACTTC
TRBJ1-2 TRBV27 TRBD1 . CASSPTGIEGYTF TGTGCCAGCAGCCCGACAGGGATTGAGGGCTACACCTTC
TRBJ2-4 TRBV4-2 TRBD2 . CASSQAGTSGNIQYF TGTGCCAGCAGCCAGGCCGGGACTAGCGGGAACATTCAGTACTTC
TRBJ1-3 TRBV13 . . CASRVLLRGGNTIYF TGTGCCAGCAGGGTCCTACTTCGGGGGGGAAACACCATATATTTT
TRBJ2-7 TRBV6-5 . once CASSYSFTSLDEQYF TGTGCCAGCAGTTACTCTTTCACCAGCTTAGACGAGCAGTACTTC
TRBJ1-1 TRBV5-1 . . CASSSGVGYANTEAFF TGCGCCAGCAGCTCGGGGGTCGGATACGCGAACACTGAAGCTTTCTTT
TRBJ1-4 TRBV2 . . CARREGRAEKLFF TGTGCCAGGAGGGAAGGTAGAGCGGAAAAACTGTTTTTT
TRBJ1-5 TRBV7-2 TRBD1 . CASSLDPDRVQPQHF TGTGCCAGCAGCTTAGACCCGGACAGGGTTCAGCCCCAGCATTTT
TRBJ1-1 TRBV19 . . CASSYRGNTEAFF TGTGCCAGTAGTTACCGGGGGAACACTGAAGCTTTCTTT
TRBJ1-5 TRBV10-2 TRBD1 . CASSVDRVNQPQHF TGCGCCAGCAGTGTGGACAGGGTAAATCAGCCCCAGCATTTT
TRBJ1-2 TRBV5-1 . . CASSLGAGQRYGYTF TGCGCCAGCAGCTTAGGGGCAGGGCAAAGGTATGGCTACACCTTC
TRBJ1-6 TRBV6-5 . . CASSQYNSPLHF TGTGCCAGCAGTCAGTATAATTCACCCCTCCACTTT
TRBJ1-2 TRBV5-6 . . CASSPILQTYGYTF TGTGCCAGCAGCCCTATATTACAGACCTATGGCTACACCTTC
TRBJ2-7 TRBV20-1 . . CSASPRGYEQYF TGCAGTGCTAGTCCTCGTGGCTACGAGCAGTACTTC
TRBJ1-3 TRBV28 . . CASSLEGGVAHSGNTIYF TGTGCCAGCAGTTTAGAGGGGGGGGTGGCCCACTCTGGAAACACCATATATTTT
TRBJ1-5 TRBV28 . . CASSLSDRPDQPQHF TGTGCCAGCAGTTTGTCAGACAGGCCTGATCAGCCCCAGCATTTT
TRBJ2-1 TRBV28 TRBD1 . CASRPPPGQDYNEQFF TGTGCCAGCAGACCACCCCCCGGACAGGACTACAATGAGCAGTTCTTC
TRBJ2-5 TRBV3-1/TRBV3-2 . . CASSQGYSQETQYF TGTGCCAGCAGCCAAGGTTACAGCCAAGAGACCCAGTACTTC
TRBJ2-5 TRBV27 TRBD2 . CASSLIAGGRETQYF TGTGCCAGCAGTTTAATTGCGGGGGGGCGCGAGACCCAGTACTTC